A selection of T cell receptor beta chains follows, all from one sample in a study of T cell clonotyping in hematopoietic cell transplantation. Clones were read by immunoSEQ multiplex PCR, and TCRdb kept only the in-frame ones, dropping some. The data contain tens of thousands of clones, more than 75% of them singletons. The starting material was peripheral blood mononuclear cells, obtained before stem cell transplant. The receptors were gathered from a man aged 55-75 years with biphenotypic leukemia. Some clones in this sample may be carry-over from other donors' samples. CDR3s include the opening cysteine and the closing phenylalanine or tryptophan. A D gene is named only where the DNA matches it firmly. Not every row has a clone size; where given, it reads once, few, many or a size class.

d_call,v_call,j_call,clone_size,cdr3_nt,cdr3_aa
NA,TRBV19,TRBJ2-7,NA,TGTGCCAGTAGCTCGAGACACCTCGGCGAGCAGTACTTC,CASSSRHLGEQYF
TRBD1,TRBV7-8,TRBJ2-7,once,TGTGCCAGCAGGGGACAGGGAGCCTACGAGCAGTACTTC,CASRGQGAYEQYF
NA,TRBV2,TRBJ1-2,medium-sized,TGTGCCAGCAGTGAGACGGTTTATGGCTACACCTTC,CASSETVYGYTF
NA,TRBV10-3,TRBJ1-3,NA,TGTGCCATCAGTGAGTACTTCCAGGCGGATGGAAACACCATATATTTT,CAISEYFQADGNTIYF
TRBD1,TRBV19,TRBJ2-2,NA,TGTGCCAGTAGTATAGACGACAGGGTTTCCGGGGAGCTGTTTTTT,CASSIDDRVSGELFF
NA,TRBV7-6,TRBJ1-4,NA,TGTGCCAGCAGCTTAGAGGAGGACCGACTTAATGAAAAACTGTTTTTT,CASSLEEDRLNEKLFF
NA,TRBV19,TRBJ2-3,NA,TGTGCCAGTAGTATTGGGAAAGGGGTTAGCACAGATACGCAGTATTTT,CASSIGKGVSTDTQYF
TRBD2,TRBV2,TRBJ2-2,NA,TGTGCCAGCAGTAGAGCGGGAACGTTCGATGGGCTGTTTTTT,CASSRAGTFDGLFF
NA,TRBV6-6,TRBJ2-3,NA,TGTGCCAGCAGCATCGCGACGGCGGGGTACACAGATACGCAGTATTTT,CASSIATAGYTDTQYF
NA,TRBV20-1,TRBJ2-7,NA,TGCAGTGCTAGAGATGGCTACGAGCAGTACTTC,CSARDGYEQYF
NA,TRBV5-1,TRBJ2-1,NA,TGCGCCAGCAGCATGACAGCAGGGGCGGGAGAGGGGAATGAGCAGTTCTTC,CASSMTAGAGEGNEQFF
TRBD2,TRBV19,TRBJ2-7,NA,TGTGCCAACCTTAGTATGGGCGGGAGGGCCTACGAGCAGTACTTC,CANLSMGGRAYEQYF
TRBD2,TRBV11-2,TRBJ2-1,NA,TGTGCCAGCAGCGGAGGGGCGGGAGACTACAATGAGCAGTTCTTC,CASSGGAGDYNEQFF
NA,TRBV28,TRBJ2-7,NA,TGTGCCAGCAGACGCACAGGTCCCTACGAGCAGTACTTC,CASRRTGPYEQYF
NA,TRBV4-1,TRBJ1-1,NA,TGCGCCAGCAGCCAAGATAAAAACAGGAAGGTTGCTTTCTTT,CASSQDKNRKVAFF
NA,TRBV28,TRBJ1-5,once,TGTGCCAGCAGGAGCCAAGGGTTTAATCCCCAGCATTTT,CASRSQGFNPQHF
NA,TRBV30,TRBJ2-5,NA,TGTGCCTGGGACCGGGACGGGGAGACCCAGTACTTC,CAWDRDGETQYF
NA,TRBV5-5,TRBJ2-7,NA,TGTGCCAGCAGCTTGGTCGGACAGTCCGCCTACGAGCAGTACTTC,CASSLVGQSAYEQYF
NA,TRBV5-4,TRBJ1-2,NA,TGTGCCAGCAGCTGGCAGGACTTTGCATATGGCTACACCTTC,CASSWQDFAYGYTF
TRBD1,TRBV5-1,TRBJ1-2,NA,TGCGCCAGCAGCCCCGAGACAGGGCTTAACTATGGCTACACCTTC,CASSPETGLNYGYTF
TRBD1,TRBV7-9,TRBJ2-7,NA,TGTGCCAGCAGCCGGAGCACAGGGGAAACAGGGATGTTATCCTACGAGCAGTACTTC,CASSRSTGETGMLSYEQYF
NA,TRBV7-2,TRBJ2-5,NA,TGTGCCAGCAGTCAGATGGAGACCCAGTACTTC,CASSQMETQYF
NA,TRBV28,TRBJ1-3,NA,TGTGCCAGCAGTTTAGGGCAGAACACCCCTGGAAACACCATATATTTT,CASSLGQNTPGNTIYF
TRBD1,TRBV28,TRBJ1-4,NA,TGTGCCACTCACCAGGGGGCGAATGAAAAACTGTTTTTT,CATHQGANEKLFF
TRBD1,TRBV5-4,TRBJ2-7,NA,TGTGCCAGCAGCACATACAGGGGTTCACGCGAGCAGTACTTC,CASSTYRGSREQYF
NA,TRBV13,TRBJ2-7,NA,TGTGCCAGCAGCTTAGGGGATGACAGCTACGAGCAGTACTTC,CASSLGDDSYEQYF
TRBD1,TRBV5-1,TRBJ2-2,NA,TGCGCCAGCAGCCGGACAGGGAACACCGGGGAGCTGTTTTTT,CASSRTGNTGELFF
NA,TRBV13,TRBJ2-3,NA,TGTGCCAGCAGCCCGGACCACGATCGAGATACGCAGTATTTT,CASSPDHDRDTQYF
NA,TRBV5-1,TRBJ2-7,NA,TGCGCCAGCAGCTTGGGGGACCTCGCTCAGCAGTACTTC,CASSLGDLAQQYF
NA,TRBV11-2,TRBJ1-2,NA,TGTGCCAGCAGTCAGCAGACGGCAAACTATGGCTACACCTTC,CASSQQTANYGYTF
NA,TRBV13,TRBJ2-7,NA,TGTGCCAGCAGCCGAAGGGACCTACCATCCTACGAGCAGTACTTC,CASSRRDLPSYEQYF
TRBD2,TRBV30,TRBJ2-7,NA,TGTGCCTGGAGTGGAGGGAGGCGGGGAGGGTCCTACGAGCAGTACTTC,CAWSGGRRGGSYEQYF
NA,TRBV6-5,TRBJ2-5,NA,TGTGCCAGCAGTTTGACAGACCAAGAGACCCAGTACTTC,CASSLTDQETQYF
NA,TRBV7-2,TRBJ1-5,NA,TGTGCCAGCAGCCCGTGGGCGAATCAGCCCCAGCATTTT,CASSPWANQPQHF
NA,TRBV4-2,TRBJ1-1,once,TGTGCCAGCACCTCGCCCCAGGGGCAAGCTTTCTTT,CASTSPQGQAFF
NA,TRBV30,TRBJ1-1,NA,TGTGCCTGGATTGGAAGGACTGAAGCTTTCTTT,CAWIGRTEAFF
NA,TRBV27,TRBJ1-2,NA,TGTGCCAGCAGTGTTACCTTACAGGGTGGCTATGGCTACACCTTC,CASSVTLQGGYGYTF
NA,TRBV27,TRBJ2-3,NA,TGTGCCAGCAGTTTTATTGGCGAAACTAGACGCAGCACAGATACGCAGTATTTT,CASSFIGETRRSTDTQYF
TRBD1,TRBV25-1,TRBJ2-7,NA,TGTGCCAGCAGTGAGCCCGGGACAGGGGCCCACGAGCAGTACTTC,CASSEPGTGAHEQYF
NA,TRBV6-6,TRBJ2-5,NA,TGTGCCAGCAGCCGCCCCGCCGGACAGCAAGAGACCCAGTACTTC,CASSRPAGQQETQYF
NA,TRBV11-2,TRBJ1-1,NA,TGTGCCAGCAGCTTTGCGACGGCGGCGAACACTGAAGCTTTCTTT,CASSFATAANTEAFF
NA,TRBV5-1,TRBJ2-1,NA,TGCGCCAGCAGCTGGGGGACGGGAGAGTATGAGCAGTTCTTC,CASSWGTGEYEQFF